What follows describes a single T cell receptor (beta chain). The CDR3 totals 14 residues. Germline V gene sequence: CDR1 SGHRS, CDR2 YFSETQ. The V gene lost 1 base and the J gene lost 6 bases, with 12 bases spanning the gap. These data belong to a study of CD8+ T cells in alopecia areata. Across the study: Tofacitinib was taken orally by treated patients, and the dose was 5 to 10 mg twice daily. Patients in the study were on tofacitinib for 6 to 18 months, then off it for 6 months.

The sample's treatment: oral pan-JAK inhibitor, 5-10 mg twice daily. Cell sorting was applied to PBMCs, and CD4+ and CD8+ T cells were collected. Isolated RNA was reverse transcribed into cDNA used as the sequencing template. The data were produced by immunoSEQ multiplex PCR, yet TCRdb's version contains in-frame clones alone and is incomplete. The data contain around 100,000 clones, about three quarters of them singletons. The sequences come from CD8+ T cells sorted from blood, collected at roughly week 45, from a patient treated with tofacitinib. V is TRBV5-1 and J is TRBJ2-3, with a weak D call TRBD2 (5 bases). The receptor comes from a human donor with alopecia areata. The CDR3, as DNA: TGCGCCAGCAGCTTGCGGCTAGCCGGGGATACGCAGTATTTT. It is translated as CASSLRLAGDTQYF.